The 3 T cell receptor beta chains below come from one sample, sequenced in a study of T cells in Graves' hyperthyroidism and ophthalmopathy. The source material, RNA transcripts, was used to amplify TCR beta CDR3 regions. HTBI primers drove first-round RT-PCR of the TCR CDR3. Each CDR3 protein is one row after TCRdb ran MiXCR on the multiplex PCR reads. The sample includes some 490,000 distinct CDR3 sequences, 22% seen only once; the top ten take approximately 49%. The sample consisted of blood. The origin of the receptors is a woman between 65 and 79 years old with Graves' ophthalmopathy.

The CDR3 sequence is CASSPGTGYSNQPQHF. For the CDR3, the DNA is TGTGCCAGCAGCCCCGGGACAGGGTATAGCAATCAGCCCCAGCATTTT. The V and J genes are TRBV11-2 and TRBJ1-5; 9 positions match TRBD1. The CDR3 spans 16 residues. Germline lookup yields CDR1 SGHAT and CDR2 FQNNGV. The V and J ends lost 5 bases and 0 bases, in that order; junction bases with no gene match: 5.

The chain is built from TRBV6-2 or TRBV6-3 and TRBJ2-4, with TRBD1 identical over 7 bases. The V gene end was trimmed by 6 bases and the J gene end by 7 bases; junction bases not matched to a gene: 3. The V gene's germline CDR1 is MNHEY and CDR2 SVGEGT. There are 12 residues in the CDR3. CDR3 loop: CASSMTGNIQYF. The CDR3 coding sequence is TGTGCCAGCAGCATGACAGGGAACATTCAGTACTTC.

This clonotype was recorded at least ten times. The V gene is TRBV2, the J gene TRBJ2-5; D gene uncertain. This CDR3 comprises 12 residues. Looked up from germline, CDR1 is SNHLY and CDR2 is FYNNEI. V dropped 6 bases and J dropped 5 bases, with 10 bases sitting between them. The CDR3 sequence is CASRAQVETQYF. CDR3 nucleotides: TGTGCCAGCAGAGCCCAAGTGGAGACCCAGTACTTC.